This section outlines one T cell receptor beta chain sequence together with its context. The antigen is not known. The germline CDR1 and CDR2 sequences are SGHNT and YENEEA. CDR3 size: 12 residues. Trimming took off 0 bases at V and 10 bases at J, with 7 bases between the two ends. These data come from a study of cytomegalovirus exposure and HLA in healthy donors. The study's findings and limits: It has been reported that TCR beta sequences accurately predicted the HLA-A and HLA-B alleles of most subjects. Several of the most significant clusters were apparently associated with common viral pathogens in a later analysis. Analyses of presence and absence presupposed an approximately uniform sequencing depth across donors. Because they were indistinguishable, some V segments, including TRBV6-2 and TRBV6-3, were excluded.

The PCR contained 60 Vbeta and 13 Jbeta primers. The table came from immunoSEQ multiplex PCR; TCRdb's copy has only in-frame clones and leaves some out. The sample holds 100,000 to 150,000 clones, 60% to 85% seen once. The specimen sequenced was PBMCs. J is TRBJ2-1 and V is TRBV11-3, with D hard to call. This TCR was sampled from a woman aged 40 to 50 in good health and CMV-seronegative. The CDR3 region has the DNA TGTGCCAGCAGCTTAGAGAGGCAGGAGCAGTTCTTC. Residues: CASSLERQEQFF.